This T cell receptor beta chain stems from a study of T cells in Graves' hyperthyroidism and ophthalmopathy. Overall study context: Upon initial diagnosis and before any treatment, peripheral blood was collected.

This clonotype was seen ten or more times. Its antigen remains unidentified. Amplification of TCR beta CDR3 regions was performed using RNA transcripts as template. Researchers ran a first-round RT-PCR on the TCR CDR3 using the HTBI primer set. From the multiplex PCR reads, TCRdb called clonotypes with MiXCR, one entry per CDR3 protein. The sample has hundreds of thousands of distinct CDR3 sequences; approximately 14% are singletons. Using more than 8 ml of fresh peripheral blood, PBMCs were prepared. General study points: Most expanded thyroid clonotypes above 0.001 also appeared in blood. Separating ophthalmopathy from stable hyperthyroidism was achieved by a 13 V-J model.

This CDR3 is 16 amino acids long. The germline V and J ends were trimmed by 4 bases and 4 bases, with 20 bases remaining between them. The germline V gene has CDR1 KGHSH and CDR2 LQKENI. The specimen sequenced was blood. This chain connects TRBV18 to TRBJ2-7; perhaps TRBD2 as D (6 bases). The TCR comes from a woman aged 40 to 50 with Graves' hyperthyroidism. CDR3 residues: CASSLREGLLPYEQYF. CDR3 bases: TGTGCCAGCTCACTACGCGAGGGACTCCTCCCTTACGAGCAGTACTTC.